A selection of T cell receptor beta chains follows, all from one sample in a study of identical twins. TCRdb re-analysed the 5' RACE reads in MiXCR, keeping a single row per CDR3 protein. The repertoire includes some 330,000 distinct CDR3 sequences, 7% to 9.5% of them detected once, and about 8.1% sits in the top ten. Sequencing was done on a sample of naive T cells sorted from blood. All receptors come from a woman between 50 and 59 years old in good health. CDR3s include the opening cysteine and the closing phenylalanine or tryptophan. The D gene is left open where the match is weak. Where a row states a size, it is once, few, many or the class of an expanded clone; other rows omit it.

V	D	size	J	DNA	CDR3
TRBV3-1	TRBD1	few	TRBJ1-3	TGTGCCAGCACTTTCAGGGACAGGGGAAACACCATATATTTT	CASTFRDRGNTIYF
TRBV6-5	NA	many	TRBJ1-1	TGTGCCAGCCGTGGGAGGAGGAGGAACACTGAAGCTTTCTTT	CASRGRRRNTEAFF
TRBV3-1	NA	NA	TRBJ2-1	TGTGCCAGCGGAGGGCCGACGACACAATATTTCTTC	CASGGPTTQYFF
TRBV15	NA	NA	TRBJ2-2	TGTGCCACCAGCGTCGGGACTCCTGGCACCGGGGAGCTGTTTTTT	CATSVGTPGTGELFF
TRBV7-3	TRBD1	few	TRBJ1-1	TGTGCCAGCAGCCGTGGGACAGACACTGAAGCTTTCTTT	CASSRGTDTEAFF
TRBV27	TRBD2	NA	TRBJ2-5	TGTGCCAGCAGTTCCTTAGCGGGAGCGGGGGAGACCCAGTACTTC	CASSSLAGAGETQYF
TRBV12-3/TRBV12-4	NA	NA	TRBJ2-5	TGTGCCAGCAGCCATCAGGGTTTAGGAGAGACCCAGTACTTC	CASSHQGLGETQYF
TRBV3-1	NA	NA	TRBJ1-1	TGTGCCAGCAGCCAAGAGTTTCAGGGTGAAGCTTTCTTT	CASSQEFQGEAFF
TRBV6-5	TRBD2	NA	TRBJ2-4	TGTGCCAGCACTAGCGGGAGAGGTTGGAACATTCAGTACTTC	CASTSGRGWNIQYF
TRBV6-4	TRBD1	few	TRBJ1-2	TGTGCCAGCAGTGACACCCGGACAGGGTTACTTCGAGGCTACACCTTC	CASSDTRTGLLRGYTF
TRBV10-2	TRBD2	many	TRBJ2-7	TGCGCCAGCAGTGAGTCACTAGCGGGAGGTGAGCAGTACTTC	CASSESLAGGEQYF
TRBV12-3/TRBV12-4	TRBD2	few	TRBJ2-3	TGTGCCAGCAGCCCCCCGCGGGAGGGTTTTCGCACAGATACGCAGTATTTT	CASSPPREGFRTDTQYF
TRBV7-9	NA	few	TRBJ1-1	TGTGCCAGCAGCTTAGTCGGGGCCCGAAGGACTGAAGCTTTCTTT	CASSLVGARRTEAFF
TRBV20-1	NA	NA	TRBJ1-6	TGCAGTGCTAGAGATTACAAGACTGGGATGAATTCACCCCTCCACTTT	CSARDYKTGMNSPLHF
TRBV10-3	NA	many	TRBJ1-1	TGTGCCATCAGTGAGTCGGAGGATGGTGTACGATCAGCTTTCTTT	CAISESEDGVRSAFF
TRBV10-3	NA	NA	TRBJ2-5	TGTGCCATCAGTGGGGAGATACAAGAGACCCAGTACTTC	CAISGEIQETQYF
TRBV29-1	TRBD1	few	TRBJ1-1	TGCAGCGCGATGACAGGGAGTACTGAAGCTTTCTTT	CSAMTGSTEAFF
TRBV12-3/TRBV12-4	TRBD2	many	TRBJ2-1	TGTGCCAGCAGTCCCCCGGGTAGCGGGAGTTTCTACAATGAGCAGTTCTTC	CASSPPGSGSFYNEQFF
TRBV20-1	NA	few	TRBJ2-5	TGCAGTGCTGCAGAGGAGCGGAGAGTGGAGACCCAGTACTTC	CSAAEERRVETQYF
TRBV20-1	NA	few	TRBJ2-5	TGCAGTGCTCCCGAAACAGGACAAGAGACCCAGTACTTC	CSAPETGQETQYF
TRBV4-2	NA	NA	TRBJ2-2	TGTGCCAGCAGCCGTCCCCCGGGACTCGACTCCACCGGGGAGCTGTTTTTT	CASSRPPGLDSTGELFF
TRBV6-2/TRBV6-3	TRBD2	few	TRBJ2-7	TGTGCCAGCAGTTATAGGGGGACTAGCTCCTACGAGCAGTACTTC	CASSYRGTSSYEQYF